The rows below give T cell receptor beta chains drawn from one sample of a study of CD4+ T cells in melanoma. Repertoires were generated with immunoSEQ multiplex PCR, while TCRdb's copy carries only in-frame clones and drops some. The sample records approximately 6,700 clones, around 61% being singletons. The sequenced sample was cells from a culture (not recorded whether cultured in vitro). These receptor sequences come from a human donor with melanoma. Each CDR3 is given with its conserved first and last residue. A D gene is named only where the DNA matches it firmly. Part of the rows lack a size; the others show once, few, many or a class for expanded clones.

D gene: TRBD1; clone size: -; J gene: TRBJ2-2; V gene: TRBV7-9; CDR3 protein: CASSFKGQANTGELFF; CDR3 DNA: TGTGCCAGCAGCTTTAAGGGACAGGCGAACACCGGGGAGCTGTTTTTT
D gene: -; clone size: -; J gene: TRBJ2-1; V gene: TRBV19; CDR3 protein: CASSISSGQYNEQFF; CDR3 DNA: TGTGCCAGTAGTATCTCTAGCGGACAGTACAATGAGCAGTTCTTC
D gene: -; clone size: medium-sized; J gene: TRBJ1-4; V gene: TRBV7-2; CDR3 protein: CASSLDHGGEKLFF; CDR3 DNA: TGTGCCAGCAGCTTAGACCACGGGGGGGAAAAACTGTTTTTT
D gene: -; clone size: -; J gene: TRBJ1-2; V gene: TRBV5-4; CDR3 protein: CASSSGGYNPANYGYTF; CDR3 DNA: TGTGCCAGCAGCTCCGGGGGCTACAATCCAGCTAACTATGGCTACACCTTC
D gene: -; clone size: -; J gene: TRBJ2-4; V gene: TRBV28; CDR3 protein: CASSTRDFLRGRAKNIQYF; CDR3 DNA: TGTGCCAGCAGTACGAGGGACTTTCTCAGGGGAAGGGCCAAAAACATTCAGTACTTC
D gene: -; clone size: -; J gene: TRBJ2-2; V gene: TRBV30; CDR3 protein: CAWSVEGYTGELFF; CDR3 DNA: TGTGCCTGGAGTGTAGAGGGTTACACCGGGGAGCTGTTTTTT
D gene: -; clone size: -; J gene: TRBJ2-7; V gene: TRBV7-2; CDR3 protein: CASSLARDTDYEQYF; CDR3 DNA: TGTGCCAGCAGCTTAGCGCGAGACACGGACTACGAGCAGTACTTC
D gene: -; clone size: -; J gene: TRBJ2-3; V gene: TRBV28; CDR3 protein: CASSQLADTQYF; CDR3 DNA: TGTGCCAGCAGTCAGCTTGCAGATACGCAGTATTTT
D gene: TRBD1; clone size: -; J gene: TRBJ1-1; V gene: TRBV5-8; CDR3 protein: CASSSGQGVTEAFF; CDR3 DNA: TGTGCCAGCAGCTCCGGACAGGGGGTCACTGAAGCTTTCTTT
D gene: -; clone size: medium-sized; J gene: TRBJ2-7; V gene: TRBV7-9; CDR3 protein: CATEGHKSYEQYF; CDR3 DNA: TGTGCCACGGAGGGTCATAAATCCTACGAGCAGTACTTC
D gene: TRBD2; clone size: few; J gene: TRBJ2-3; V gene: TRBV5-1; CDR3 protein: CASSLGTSGGDTQYF; CDR3 DNA: TGCGCCAGCAGCTTGGGGACTAGCGGGGGGGATACGCAGTATTTT
D gene: -; clone size: -; J gene: TRBJ2-5; V gene: TRBV9; CDR3 protein: CASSGGQGLGETQYF; CDR3 DNA: TGTGCCAGCAGCGGGGGGCAGGGTCTGGGGGAGACCCAGTACTTC
D gene: -; clone size: medium-sized; J gene: TRBJ1-4; V gene: TRBV2; CDR3 protein: CASSRGYNEKLFF; CDR3 DNA: TGTGCCAGCAGTAGGGGTTATAATGAAAAACTGTTTTTT
D gene: -; clone size: -; J gene: TRBJ1-5; V gene: TRBV7-2; CDR3 protein: CASSLTTNQPQHF; CDR3 DNA: TGTGCCAGCAGCTTAACCACAAATCAGCCCCAGCATTTT
D gene: -; clone size: -; J gene: TRBJ2-1; V gene: TRBV28; CDR3 protein: CASSFLYGPHGPNEQFF; CDR3 DNA: TGTGCCAGCAGTTTTTTGTACGGCCCACATGGACCCAATGAGCAGTTCTTC
D gene: -; clone size: few; J gene: TRBJ2-1; V gene: TRBV4-1; CDR3 protein: CASSHGAAGPYNEQFF; CDR3 DNA: TGCGCCAGCAGCCATGGGGCGGCGGGCCCCTACAATGAGCAGTTCTTC
D gene: -; clone size: once; J gene: TRBJ1-5; V gene: TRBV7-2; CDR3 protein: CASSFGPTYQPQHF; CDR3 DNA: TGTGCCAGCAGCTTCGGGCCCACCTATCAGCCCCAGCATTTT
D gene: TRBD2; clone size: -; J gene: TRBJ2-5; V gene: TRBV9; CDR3 protein: CASSRDVAGGPYAETQYF; CDR3 DNA: TGTGCCAGCAGCCGTGACGTGGCGGGGGGGCCCTATGCAGAGACCCAGTACTTC
D gene: TRBD1; clone size: -; J gene: TRBJ1-6; V gene: TRBV19; CDR3 protein: CASTSPIPDRGIHF; CDR3 DNA: TGTGCCAGTACCTCTCCCATCCCGGACAGGGGAATCCACTTT
D gene: -; clone size: -; J gene: TRBJ2-2; V gene: TRBV4-2; CDR3 protein: CASSRQPLNTGELFF; CDR3 DNA: TGTGCCAGCAGCCGTCAGCCCTTGAACACCGGGGAGCTGTTTTTT
D gene: TRBD2; clone size: -; J gene: TRBJ2-3; V gene: TRBV23-1; CDR3 protein: CASSQSGTSGDQDTQYF; CDR3 DNA: TGCGCCAGCAGTCAATCCGGAACTAGCGGGGACCAAGATACGCAGTATTTT
D gene: -; clone size: -; J gene: TRBJ2-7; V gene: TRBV4-1; CDR3 protein: CASSQVTETYEQYF; CDR3 DNA: TGCGCCAGCAGCCAGGTGACAGAGACTTACGAGCAGTACTTC
D gene: -; clone size: -; J gene: TRBJ1-4; V gene: TRBV6-5; CDR3 protein: CASSRQFATNEKLFF; CDR3 DNA: TGTGCCAGCAGCCGCCAATTTGCAACTAATGAAAAACTGTTTTTT
D gene: -; clone size: -; J gene: TRBJ2-7; V gene: TRBV28; CDR3 protein: CASRSAGSPYEQYF; CDR3 DNA: TGTGCCAGCAGAAGCGCGGGGTCGCCTTACGAGCAGTACTTC
D gene: TRBD1; clone size: -; J gene: TRBJ2-7; V gene: TRBV30; CDR3 protein: CAHQGQGYEQYF; CDR3 DNA: TGTGCCCACCAGGGACAGGGCTACGAGCAGTACTTC
D gene: -; clone size: -; J gene: TRBJ2-2; V gene: TRBV5-4; CDR3 protein: CASSPRGGESTGELFF; CDR3 DNA: TGTGCCAGCAGCCCCCGAGGGGGGGAGAGCACCGGGGAGCTGTTTTTT
D gene: -; clone size: -; J gene: TRBJ1-1; V gene: TRBV6-2/TRBV6-3; CDR3 protein: CASSYSGGTEAFF; CDR3 DNA: TGTGCCAGCAGTTACTCGGGAGGCACTGAAGCTTTCTTT
D gene: -; clone size: -; J gene: TRBJ1-5; V gene: TRBV30; CDR3 protein: CAWSLGYSSQPQHF; CDR3 DNA: TGTGCCTGGAGTTTAGGGTATTCTAGTCAGCCCCAGCATTTT
D gene: -; clone size: -; J gene: TRBJ1-4; V gene: TRBV2; CDR3 protein: CASRTLRQGEKLFF; CDR3 DNA: TGTGCCAGCCGAACACTTAGGCAGGGGGAAAAACTGTTTTTT
D gene: -; clone size: -; J gene: TRBJ2-3; V gene: TRBV15; CDR3 protein: CATSPGAPRSDTQYF; CDR3 DNA: TGTGCCACCAGCCCAGGGGCCCCGAGGTCAGATACGCAGTATTTT
D gene: TRBD1; clone size: -; J gene: TRBJ1-5; V gene: TRBV6-2/TRBV6-3; CDR3 protein: CASSWKVGQPNQPQHF; CDR3 DNA: TGTGCCAGCAGTTGGAAGGTGGGACAGCCCAATCAGCCCCAGCATTTT
D gene: -; clone size: -; J gene: TRBJ1-2; V gene: TRBV30; CDR3 protein: CAGGAGYGYTF; CDR3 DNA: TGTGCTGGAGGGGCCGGCTATGGCTACACCTTC
D gene: -; clone size: once; J gene: TRBJ1-5; V gene: TRBV4-1; CDR3 protein: CASSHPQGSQPQHF; CDR3 DNA: TGCGCCAGCAGCCACCCTCAGGGGAGTCAGCCCCAGCATTTT
D gene: -; clone size: -; J gene: TRBJ1-1; V gene: TRBV19; CDR3 protein: CASLRGDGAPEAFF; CDR3 DNA: TGTGCCAGTCTCCGGGGCGACGGGGCCCCTGAAGCTTTCTTT
D gene: TRBD2; clone size: few; J gene: TRBJ2-7; V gene: TRBV5-1; CDR3 protein: CASSRGPGLAFRMRYEQYF; CDR3 DNA: TGCGCCAGCAGCCGGGGACCGGGACTAGCGTTCCGTATGCGCTACGAGCAGTACTTC
D gene: -; clone size: -; J gene: TRBJ1-3; V gene: TRBV7-2; CDR3 protein: CASSETISVDTIYF; CDR3 DNA: TGTGCCAGCAGCGAGACGATTTCTGTGGACACCATATATTTT
D gene: -; clone size: -; J gene: TRBJ2-7; V gene: TRBV4-1; CDR3 protein: CASSQDREWGQSSYEQYF; CDR3 DNA: TGCGCCAGCAGCCAAGATCGTGAGTGGGGGCAGAGCTCCTACGAGCAGTACTTC
D gene: -; clone size: -; J gene: TRBJ1-5; V gene: TRBV3-1/TRBV3-2; CDR3 protein: CASSQGGSNQPQHF; CDR3 DNA: TGTGCCAGCAGCCAAGGAGGTAGCAATCAGCCCCAGCATTTT
D gene: -; clone size: once; J gene: TRBJ2-1; V gene: TRBV6-2/TRBV6-3; CDR3 protein: CASSYEGNFNEQFF; CDR3 DNA: TGTGCCAGCAGTTACGAGGGAAATTTCAATGAGCAGTTCTTC
D gene: -; clone size: -; J gene: TRBJ2-7; V gene: TRBV7-2; CDR3 protein: CASSPGSDYEQYF; CDR3 DNA: TGTGCCAGCAGCCCCGGTTCGGACTACGAGCAGTACTTC
D gene: TRBD1; clone size: -; J gene: TRBJ1-3; V gene: TRBV13; CDR3 protein: CASSAGQGIGNTIYF; CDR3 DNA: TGTGCCAGCAGCGCGGGACAGGGAATCGGAAACACCATATATTTT
D gene: -; clone size: few; J gene: TRBJ1-3; V gene: TRBV6-6; CDR3 protein: CASSYPLSRSGNTIYF; CDR3 DNA: TGTGCCAGCAGTTACCCTCTTAGTCGCTCTGGAAACACCATATATTTT
D gene: -; clone size: few; J gene: TRBJ2-2; V gene: TRBV6-5; CDR3 protein: CASSEGPGELFF; CDR3 DNA: TGTGCCAGCAGCGAGGGTCCCGGGGAGCTGTTTTTT
D gene: TRBD1; clone size: -; J gene: TRBJ2-7; V gene: TRBV7-6; CDR3 protein: CASSLAWGQGNEQYF; CDR3 DNA: TGTGCCAGCAGCTTAGCTTGGGGACAGGGTAACGAGCAGTACTTC
D gene: -; clone size: -; J gene: TRBJ2-3; V gene: TRBV7-9; CDR3 protein: CASSLPIRTGGTDTQYF; CDR3 DNA: TGTGCCAGCAGCTTACCAATACGGACCGGAGGCACAGATACGCAGTATTTT
D gene: -; clone size: once; J gene: TRBJ2-7; V gene: TRBV7-3; CDR3 protein: CASSLIPSGQYEQYF; CDR3 DNA: TGTGCCAGCAGCTTAATCCCCTCCGGACAGTACGAGCAGTACTTC
D gene: -; clone size: -; J gene: TRBJ1-2; V gene: TRBV12-3/TRBV12-4; CDR3 protein: CASSQDNYGYTF; CDR3 DNA: TGTGCCAGCAGTCAGGACAACTATGGCTACACCTTC
D gene: TRBD2; clone size: -; J gene: TRBJ2-5; V gene: TRBV19; CDR3 protein: CASSGRGGLGETQYF; CDR3 DNA: TGTGCCAGTAGTGGCCGGGGGGGCCTAGGGGAGACCCAGTACTTC
D gene: -; clone size: once; J gene: TRBJ1-2; V gene: TRBV19; CDR3 protein: CASSIGRDGYTF; CDR3 DNA: TGTGCCAGTAGTATAGGGCGGGATGGCTACACCTTC
D gene: TRBD1; clone size: -; J gene: TRBJ1-4; V gene: TRBV7-9; CDR3 protein: CASTGTVNEKLFF; CDR3 DNA: TGTGCCAGCACCGGGACAGTAAATGAAAAACTGTTTTTT
D gene: -; clone size: few; J gene: TRBJ2-7; V gene: TRBV7-2; CDR3 protein: CASSLNPGGPYEQYF; CDR3 DNA: TGTGCCAGCAGCTTAAACCCAGGGGGGCCATACGAGCAGTACTTC
D gene: -; clone size: once; J gene: TRBJ1-5; V gene: TRBV19; CDR3 protein: CASSPGPLNEPQHF; CDR3 DNA: TGTGCCAGTAGCCCGGGCCCTCTAAACGAGCCCCAGCATTTT
D gene: -; clone size: medium-sized; J gene: TRBJ1-3; V gene: TRBV14; CDR3 protein: CASSQFGVRSGNTIYF; CDR3 DNA: TGTGCCAGCAGCCAATTCGGCGTCCGCTCTGGAAACACCATATATTTT